One and the same sample provided the 4 T cell receptor beta chains below, sequenced in a study of shared clonotypes between healthy human individuals. Clones were read by immunoSEQ multiplex PCR, and TCRdb kept only the in-frame ones, dropping some. Among approximately 2,000,000 clones listed, 85% to 95% were seen once. Sequenced material: naive CD4+ T cells from PBMCs. Documented subset: CD45RA+ positively selected. These receptors were obtained from a man aged 18 to 30 in good health. Some clones in this sample may be carry-over from other donors' samples.

This sequence joins TRBV30 and TRBJ2-3; the D is unclear. The CDR3 is made up of 13 amino acids. Trimming pared 1 base from V and 3 bases from J, leaving 8 bases between. CDR1 and CDR2 (germline): GTSNPN, SVGIG (reference sequence). CDR3 amino acids: CAWSEGITDTQYF. CDR3 nucleotides: TGTGCCTGGAGTGAGGGCATTACAGATACGCAGTATTTT.

This sequence joins TRBV29-1 and TRBJ2-7; D is perhaps TRBD1 (5 bases). V was shortened by 7 bases and J by 3 bases, with 13 bases between the two germline ends. CDR1 SQVTM and CDR2 ANQGSEA come from the germline V gene. This CDR3 comprises 12 residues. The CDR3 DNA follows: TGCAGCGCCTCGACAGACCTCTACGAGCAGTACTTC. Amino acid sequence: CSASTDLYEQYF.

The chain links TRBV19 to TRBJ2-7, with TRBD1 matching over 7 bases. The CDR3 contains 15 residues. Trimming removed 9 bases from V and 3 bases from J; junction bases left unmatched: 14. Germline loops: CDR1 LNHDA, CDR2 SQIVND (reference sequence). CDR3 amino acids: CASSYSGTARYEQYF. The CDR3 DNA reads TGTGCCAGCAGCTACTCCGGGACAGCACGCTACGAGCAGTACTTC.

This rearrangement joins TRBV7-6 to TRBJ2-1; TRBD2 matches at 10 bases. The CDR3 runs 17 residues. Germline values: CDR1 SGHVS, CDR2 FNYEAQ. The junction had 12 bases not matched to a gene; V was cut back by 4 bases and J by 6 bases. This CDR3 reads CASSSNSLAGSFNEQFF. The CDR3, as DNA: TGTGCCAGCAGCTCGAATTCACTAGCGGGGTCTTTCAATGAGCAGTTCTTC.